These 25 T cell receptor beta chains share one sample of origin, sequenced in a study of shared clonotypes between healthy human individuals. Naivety among CD8 cells was defined by CD45RO negativity and positive CCR7 selection, thereby excluding terminally differentiated effector memory CD45RA+ cells. Produced via immunoSEQ multiplex PCR; TCRdb's table is partial and in-frame only. Of millions of clones in the sample, less than 95% were seen once. Sequencing was done on a sample of naive CD8+ T cells sorted from blood. All receptors come from a man between 18 and 35 years old in good health.

This chain uses TRBV5-1 with TRBJ2-5, with 11 bases fitting TRBD2. The length of the CDR3 is 15 residues. The germline V gene encodes CDR1 SGHRS and CDR2 YFSETQ. J was trimmed by 5 bases and V by 1 base; bases with no gene match: 4. This chain's CDR3 is CASSLSSGGFETQYF. DNA of the CDR3: TGCGCCAGCAGCTTGTCTAGCGGGGGGTTTGAGACCCAGTACTTC.

CDR3 DNA sequence: TGTGCCATCAGAACCGGGACTAGCGGTAGCACAGATACGCAGTATTTT. Protein: CAIRTGTSGSTDTQYF. The V gene is TRBV10-3, the J gene TRBJ2-3, with 11 bases that match TRBD2. The CDR3 sequence is 16 residues long. Germline values: CDR1 ENHRY, CDR2 SYGVKD. The trim removed 6 bases at V and 0 bases at J, leaving 5 bases unmatched.

The rearrangement links TRBV9 to TRBJ2-2; TRBD1 or TRBD2 may be the D gene (6 bases each). Trimming shortened V by 4 bases and J by 0 bases, and 16 bases separated the two germline ends. This CDR3 is built from 17 residues. Germline CDR1 is SGDLS and CDR2 is YYNGEE. CDR3 region: CASSSPRGDPNTGELFF. The CDR3 nucleotides read TGTGCCAGCAGCTCACCGAGGGGGGACCCGAACACCGGGGAGCTGTTTTTT.

The chain links TRBV19 to TRBJ2-7; no reliable D call. The CDR3 extends over 13 amino acids. V was cut by 3 bases and J by 4 bases, with 10 bases left in between. Germline assignment: CDR1 LNHDA and CDR2 SQIVND (reference sequence). The CDR3, as DNA: TGTGCCAGTAGTATGGAATATCAGTACGAGCAGTACTTC. Translation gives CASSMEYQYEQYF.

V and J are TRBV29-1 and TRBJ1-2, with D perhaps matching TRBD1 (6 bases). The V gene lost 7 bases and the J gene lost 7 bases, with 16 bases spanning the gap. Germline CDR1 and CDR2: SQVTM and ANQGSEA. This CDR3 contains 12 residues. The CDR3, as DNA: TGCAGCGCCGCCGGGGGGGCTGGTGGCTACACCTTC. This translates into CSAAGGAGGYTF.

This chain connects TRBV7-9 to TRBJ2-7; TRBD1 might be the D (6 bases). This CDR3 has 15 amino acids. From germline, CDR1 is SEHNR and CDR2 FQNEAQ (reference sequence). Trimming removed 4 bases at V and 2 bases at J, with 15 bases between. In DNA form, the CDR3 reads TGTGCCAGCAGCTCGACGGGACACCTAACCTACGAGCAGTACTTC. Its protein is CASSSTGHLTYEQYF.

The CDR3 nucleotides are TGTGCCAGCAGTTCCTCTAGGGGGGGCGAGCAGTTCTTC. Its protein is CASSSSRGGEQFF. The chain links TRBV6-6 to TRBJ2-1; tentatively, D is TRBD2 (7 bases). Germline loops: CDR1 MNHNY, CDR2 SVGAGI (reference sequence). The length of the CDR3 is 13 residues. Trimming removed 4 bases from V and 10 bases from J, with 14 bases in between.

Note on this clone: Other nucleotide sequences from this sample produce the same CDR3. The chain has TRBV7-9 and TRBJ2-5, with 11 bases matching TRBD2. With 3 bases clipped from V and 4 bases from J, the junction kept 4 bases outside the gene matches. Germline CDR1 and CDR2: SEHNR and FQNEAQ (reference sequence). The CDR3 loop spans 15 amino acids. CDR3 in amino acids: CASSLLAGGLETQYF. CDR3 bases: TGTGCCAGCAGCTTGCTAGCGGGGGGCTTAGAGACCCAGTACTTC.

This rearrangement joins TRBV23-1 to TRBJ1-5; no clear D. TRBV23-1 is an ORF, with its function uncertain. There are 15 residues in the CDR3. V was clipped by 6 bases and J by 3 bases, with 15 bases between them. CDR3 amino acids: CASSRVPPFNQPQHF. The CDR3 nucleotides are TGCGCCAGCAGCCGAGTTCCTCCGTTCAATCAGCCCCAGCATTTT.

As DNA, the CDR3 is TGTGCCAGCAGTTACCACAGGGAGAATGGCTACACCTTC. It encodes CASSYHRENGYTF. This sequence joins TRBV6-5 and TRBJ1-2, with D perhaps TRBD1 (6 bases). The CDR3 sequence is 13 residues long. Deletions cut 2 bases from V and 6 bases from J, with 10 bases between. CDR1 is MNHEY, CDR2 SVGAGI, per germline.

A remark on this clone: An end of the junction does not agree with germline; a read error may underlie this. CDR3 region: CATSGGWAGELFF. Written as DNA, the CDR3 is TGTGCCACCAGTGGGGGTTGGGCCGGGGAGCTGTTTTTT. This rearrangement joins TRBV6-5 to TRBJ2-2; D is possibly TRBD1 or TRBD2 (5 bases each). This CDR3 has 13 amino acids. Germline V lookup: CDR1 MNHEY, CDR2 SVGAGI.

This chain connects TRBV5-6 to TRBJ2-2, with D perhaps matching TRBD2 (5 bases). The germline gives CDR1 SGHDT, CDR2 YYEEEE. V shed 0 bases and J shed 4 bases, with 7 bases lying between them. The CDR3 runs to 14 residues. CDR3 nucleotides: TGTGCCAGCAGCTTGGGACTAATCACCGGGGAGCTGTTTTTT. Translation: CASSLGLITGELFF.

V is TRBV7-6 and J is TRBJ2-5; 8 bases match TRBD2. The CDR3 runs 15 residues. V shed 6 bases, J shed 4 bases, and the junction held 10 bases outside the gene matches. CDR1 is SGHVS and CDR2 is FNYEAQ in the germline V gene. The DNA for the CDR3 is TGTGCCAGCAGACTGGAGGAACTAGCGGCAGAGACCCAGTACTTC. It encodes CASRLEELAAETQYF.

The chain links TRBV28 to TRBJ2-7; possibly TRBD2 for D (6 bases). Trimming removed 5 bases from V and 2 bases from J, with 16 bases in between. The length of the CDR3 is 15 residues. Looked up from germline, CDR1 is MDHEN and CDR2 is SYDVKM. CDR3 in DNA: TGTGCCAGCAGTCCCGGGAGTTTCCTGGCCTACGAGCAGTACTTC. Its translation is CASSPGSFLAYEQYF.

The rearrangement links TRBV6-1 to TRBJ1-1, with TRBD1 as a possible D gene (5 bases). The CDR3 runs to 14 residues. V shed 3 bases and J shed 4 bases, with 12 bases lying between them. The germline V gene encodes CDR1 MNHNS and CDR2 SASEGT. The CDR3: CASSDLPGFTEAFF. As DNA, the CDR3 is TGTGCCAGCAGTGATCTTCCAGGGTTCACTGAAGCTTTCTTT.

This chain links TRBV10-2 with TRBJ2-7, with D perhaps being TRBD1 or TRBD2 (5 bases each). Germline assignment: CDR1 WSHSY and CDR2 SAAADI. The CDR3 totals 14 residues. V shed 3 bases and J shed 0 bases, with 9 bases lying between them. In DNA form, the CDR3 reads TGCGCCAGCAGTGATCCAGGGAGCTCCTACGAGCAGTACTTC. This codes for CASSDPGSSYEQYF.

CDR3 sequence: CASSQDEMRESHEQYF. In DNA, the CDR3 is TGCGCCAGCAGCCAAGATGAGATGCGGGAGTCCCACGAGCAGTACTTC. This chain joins TRBV4-1 and TRBJ2-7; 7 bases fit TRBD2. The junction had 10 bases not matched to a gene; V was cut back by 0 bases and J by 5 bases. Per germline, CDR1 MGHRA and CDR2 YSYEKL. This CDR3 has 16 residues.

This chain joins TRBV13 and TRBJ2-3; TRBD2 matches 7 bases. J was trimmed by 2 bases and V by 3 bases; bases with no gene match: 5. Germline lookup yields CDR1 PRHDT and CDR2 FYEKMQ (reference sequence). The CDR3 length is 15 residues. The CDR3 DNA follows: TGTGCCAGCAGCTTCGCTAGCGGATACACAGATACGCAGTATTTT. Its translation: CASSFASGYTDTQYF.

The gene calls are TRBV19 and TRBJ2-7; 7 bases are a match to TRBD2. Germline V gene lookup returns CDR1 LNHDA and CDR2 SQIVND (reference sequence). This CDR3 is 15 amino acids long. J gave up 6 bases and V 6 bases, and 14 bases lay outside the gene matches. The CDR3 region has the DNA TGTGCCAGTAGCCCGGGACTACCTGGCCAAGGCGAGCAGTACTTC. Residues: CASSPGLPGQGEQYF.

This clone has only one observation. This sample includes further DNA sequences coding for the same CDR3. This chain uses TRBV7-9 with TRBJ1-5, with D perhaps matching TRBD1 (5 bases). This CDR3 has 13 residues. CDR1 and CDR2 from the germline V gene are SEHNR and FQNEAQ (reference sequence). Trimming cost V 5 bases and J 4 bases, with 9 bases left between them. The chain's CDR3 is CASSRGGNQPQHF. In DNA form, the CDR3 reads TGTGCCAGCAGCCGCGGGGGGAATCAGCCCCAGCATTTT.

Regarding this clone: Different DNA sequences within this sample yield the same CDR3. V gene TRBV6-5 combines with J gene TRBJ1-5; the D is unclear. The length of the CDR3 is 13 residues. V dropped 3 bases and J dropped 5 bases, with 8 bases sitting between them. Germline V gene data show CDR1 as MNHEY and CDR2 as SVGAGI. CDR3 residues: CASSYSVDQPQHF. The CDR3 DNA sequence: TGTGCCAGCAGTTATTCAGTTGATCAGCCCCAGCATTTT.

V is TRBV5-3 and J is TRBJ2-7; 7 bases fit TRBD1. TRBV5-3 carries the ORF label, with uncertain function. There are 13 residues in the CDR3. Trimming at V came to 1 base and at J to 7 bases, leaving 5 bases not matched to a gene. The CDR3 spells CARSLWTGLEQYF. Written as DNA, the CDR3 is TGTGCCAGAAGCTTGTGGACAGGTCTGGAGCAGTACTTC.

The rearrangement uses TRBV4-3 and TRBJ1-2; no clear D gene. Germline values: CDR1 LGHNA, CDR2 YSLEER. The V and J ends lost 1 base and 1 base respectively, with 13 bases between them. The CDR3 sequence is 16 residues long. In DNA form, the CDR3 reads TGCGCCAGCAGCCAAGCAGTCGGGGATCGTAACTATGGCTACACCTTC. Its protein is CASSQAVGDRNYGYTF.

CDR3: CASSLSPYNEQFF. The CDR3 DNA follows: TGTGCCAGCAGCTTGTCCCCCTACAATGAGCAGTTCTTC. The V gene is TRBV5-6, the J gene TRBJ2-1, with D uncertain. Germline loops: CDR1 SGHDT, CDR2 YYEEEE. Between the trimmed V and J ends, which lost 1 base and 2 bases, there was a span of 4 bases. The CDR3 has 13 residues.

The CDR3 nucleotides read TGTGCCAGCAGTGAAGCGGGAGGGAGCCCAGATACGCAGTATTTT. It yields the protein CASSEAGGSPDTQYF. The rearrangement joins TRBV6-1 to TRBJ2-3, with 7 bases fitting TRBD2. V was clipped by 0 bases and J by 4 bases; unmatched bases: 4. The CDR3 runs to 15 residues. Germline CDR1 reads MNHNS; CDR2 reads SASEGT.